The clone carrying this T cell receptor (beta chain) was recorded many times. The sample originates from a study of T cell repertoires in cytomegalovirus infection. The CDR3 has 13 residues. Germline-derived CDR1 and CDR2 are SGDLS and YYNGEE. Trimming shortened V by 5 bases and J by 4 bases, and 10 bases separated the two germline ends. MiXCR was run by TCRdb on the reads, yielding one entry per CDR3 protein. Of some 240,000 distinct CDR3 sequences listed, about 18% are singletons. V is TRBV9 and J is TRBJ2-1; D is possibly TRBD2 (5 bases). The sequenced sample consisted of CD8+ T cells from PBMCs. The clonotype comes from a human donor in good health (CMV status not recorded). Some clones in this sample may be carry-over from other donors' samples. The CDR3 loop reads CASRNPGYNEQFF. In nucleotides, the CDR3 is TGTGCCAGCAGAAACCCGGGGTACAATGAGCAGTTCTTC.